This T cell receptor (beta chain) was sequenced for a study of T cells after somatic rescue of genetic block (dated by TCRdb to 2018 to 2020). Concerning the study at large: What the study looked at was long-term robustness, specifically in a T-cell system that came about through somatic rescue of a genetic block in T-cell development.

Library preparation was by the immunoSEQ multiplex PCR assay. TCRdb holds this immuneACCESS table with in-frame rearrangements only. Some clones are missing; in checked studies, unresolved V genes explain under half, and the rest has no known cause. Recorded for this sample are about 67,000 clones; roughly 94% of them occurred a single time. In total, the top ten clones hold around 3% of the sample. V is cut by 0 bases and J by 2 bases, and the space between the germline ends is 8 bases. The germline V gene supplies CDR1 SGDLS and CDR2 YYNGEE. The CDR3, from cysteine to phenylalanine, totals 14 residues. The only DNA kept is the CDR3, 42 bases in frame from the first base. With respect to this clone: Its antigen is unknown. No qualities accompany the bases; no much larger clone lies one base away.

Sequenced: peripheral blood mononuclear cells (PBMCs). This TCR derives from a man aged 40-49 years. Recombination linked TRBV9 to TRBJ2-5; TRBD2 is a possible D gene, resting on 6 matching bases. Here is the DNA: TGTGCCAGCAGCGTAGAGGGAGGTCAAGAGACCCAGTACTTC. Its protein product is CASSVEGGQETQYF.